The 21 T cell receptor beta chains below all came from one sample that was sequenced in a study of blood T cell repertoires in COVID-19. Measured with immunoSEQ multiplex PCR; TCRdb has only the in-frame clones, and not every one. The table has tens of thousands of clones, more than 70% seen once. Sequencing was done on a sample of peripheral blood. These receptors originate from a man between 70 and 80 years old with active COVID-19.

This chain links TRBV6-2 or TRBV6-3 with TRBJ1-5; D call uncertain. CDR1 is MNHEY and CDR2 is SVGEGT in the germline V gene. V shed 6 bases and J shed 5 bases, with 11 bases lying between them. The CDR3 is made up of 13 amino acids. The CDR3 bases are TGTGCCAGCAGCCCCGGACTAGATCAGCCCCAGCATTTT. Translating it yields CASSPGLDQPQHF.

CDR3 residues: CASSPPPPVSDGYTF. CDR3 sequence (DNA): TGTGCCAGCAGCCCACCCCCGCCAGTATCTGATGGCTACACCTTC. J is TRBJ1-2 and V is TRBV11-3; D not certain. Germline-derived CDR1 and CDR2 are SGHNT and YENEEA. Trimming left V 5 bases short and J 6 bases short, with 19 bases between. The CDR3 has 15 residues.

Relative to its sample, this clone is medium-sized. V is TRBV6-4 and J is TRBJ2-2, with D perhaps matching TRBD2 (5 bases). The CDR3 has 15 amino acids. The germline CDR1 and CDR2 sequences are MRHNA and SNTAGT. Trimming took 6 bases from V and 3 from J, leaving 14 bases between them. CDR3: CASRNMAGDTGELFF. CDR3 sequence (DNA): TGTGCCAGCAGAAACATGGCGGGTGACACCGGGGAGCTGTTTTTT.

V is TRBV7-8 and J is TRBJ1-5; 7 nucleotides align to TRBD1. Trimming removed 4 bases from V and 1 base from J; junction bases left unmatched: 4. The length of the CDR3 is 15 residues. Germline loops: CDR1 SGHVS, CDR2 FQNEAQ. CDR3 loop: CASSSDRPSNQPQHF. CDR3 in DNA: TGTGCCAGCAGCTCGGACAGGCCGAGCAATCAGCCCCAGCATTTT. The whole variable domain, remainder taken from reference TRBV7-8 and TRBJ1-5, is GAGVSQSPRYKVAKRGQDVALRCDPISGHVSLFWYQQALGQGPEFLTYFQNEAQLDKSGLPSDRFFAERPEGSVSTLKIQRTQQEDSAVYLCASSSDRPSNQPQHFGDGTRLSIL.

The J gene is TRBJ2-4, the V gene TRBV9; D ambiguous. Trimming left V 0 bases short and J 6 bases short, with 10 bases between. Germline V lookup: CDR1 SGDLS, CDR2 YYNGEE. The CDR3 is made up of 14 amino acids. This CDR3 is CASSVGGYLNIQYF. CDR3 DNA: TGTGCCAGCAGCGTAGGAGGCTATTTAAACATTCAGTACTTC.

The chain carries TRBV6-6 and TRBJ2-7; 7 nucleotides align to TRBD1. The CDR3 is 14 amino acids. Germline V gene lookup returns CDR1 MNHNY and CDR2 SVGAGI (reference sequence). Trimming at V came to 6 bases and at J to 0 bases, leaving 5 bases not matched to a gene. The chain's CDR3 is CASSRTGNSYEQYF. CDR3 nucleotide sequence: TGTGCCAGCAGCAGGACAGGCAACTCCTACGAGCAGTACTTC.

J is TRBJ1-4 and V is TRBV7-3; D is unclear. This CDR3 is 18 amino acids long. Deletions cut 4 bases from V and 11 bases from J, with 29 bases between. Germline loops: CDR1 SGHTA, CDR2 FQGTGA. The CDR3 is CASSYAPELIQKKCKLFF. The DNA for the CDR3 is TGTGCCAGCAGCTACGCCCCTGAGCTTATACAGAAGAAGTGCAAACTGTTTTTT.

The chain employs TRBV7-9 and TRBJ1-5, with D perhaps TRBD1 (6 bases). CDR1 and CDR2 (germline): SEHNR, FQNEAQ (reference sequence). The CDR3 length is 17 residues. V lost 1 base to trimming and J lost 7 bases, with 20 bases between them. CDR3 sequence (DNA): TGTGCCAGCAGCTTAGGGGCGGGGGGGCCCCCGGGACAGCCCCAGCATTTT. Amino acids: CASSLGAGGPPGQPQHF.

J is TRBJ2-4 and V is TRBV5-1, with a tentative D call TRBD2 (8 bases). This CDR3 has 16 amino acids. V was pared by 4 bases and J by 8 bases, with 22 bases between. The germline CDR1 and CDR2 sequences are SGHRS and YFSETQ. The CDR3 DNA sequence: TGCGCCAGCAGCCCACAGGGGTACGGAGCGGGGGACATTCAGTACTTC. Its protein is CASSPQGYGAGDIQYF.

A word on this clone: The same CDR3 is also encoded by other DNA sequences in this sample. The chain recombines TRBV3-1 (or the pseudogene TRBV3-2) with TRBJ2-7; the D gene is possibly TRBD2 (6 bases). Trimming removed 3 bases from V and 2 bases from J, with 14 bases in between. The CDR3 is made up of 15 amino acids. Germline V lookup: CDR1 LGHDT, CDR2 YNNKEL (reference sequence). The CDR3 is CASSQEPGLPYEQYF. CDR3 DNA sequence: TGTGCCAGCAGCCAGGAGCCGGGACTCCCCTACGAGCAGTACTTC.

The chain employs TRBV7-2 and TRBJ2-1, with 9 bases that match TRBD2. Germline-derived CDR1 and CDR2 are SGHTA and FQGNSA. The CDR3 extends over 16 amino acids. V dropped 1 base and J dropped 9; count of bases not matched to a gene: 10. DNA of the CDR3: TGTGCCAGCAGCTTAGGCGGCGGGGGGGCAGGCCGTGAGCAGTTCTTC. It yields the protein CASSLGGGGAGREQFF.

The chain couples TRBV7-2 to TRBJ1-1; unclear D gene. The CDR3 has 14 residues. V was pared by 2 bases and J by 0 bases, with 7 bases between. Germline loops: CDR1 SGHTA, CDR2 FQGNSA. The CDR3 region is CASSLNRVNTEAFF. CDR3 DNA sequence: TGTGCCAGCAGCTTAAATCGGGTGAACACTGAAGCTTTCTTT. The full variable domain, in which reference TRBV7-2 and TRBJ1-1 provide the parts outside the CDR3, is GAGVSQSPSNKVTEKGKDVELRCDPISGHTALYWYRQSLGQGLEFLIYFQGNSAPDKSGLPSDRFSAERTGGSVSTLTIQRTQQEDSAVYLCASSLNRVNTEAFFGQGTRLTVV.

The rearrangement links TRBV10-3 to TRBJ2-4, with a weak D call TRBD1 (5 bases). This CDR3 is 13 amino acids long. Germline CDR1 ENHRY, CDR2 SYGVKD. Trimming stripped 8 bases from V and 7 bases from J, with 15 bases between. The CDR3 here is CAIGPDNWNIQYF. Here the CDR3 DNA reads TGTGCCATCGGTCCGGACAACTGGAACATTCAGTACTTC.

The chain has TRBV28 and TRBJ1-5; TRBD1 might be the D (5 bases). Germline V gene lookup returns CDR1 MDHEN and CDR2 SYDVKM. Between the trimmed V and J ends, which lost 4 bases and 1 base, there was a span of 23 bases. The CDR3 totals 19 residues. The CDR3 spells CASSSPPGIGALSNQPQHF. CDR3 nucleotide sequence: TGTGCCAGCAGTTCCCCCCCAGGGATTGGGGCCTTGAGCAATCAGCCCCAGCATTTT.

This clone appeared once. The chain uses TRBV6-2 or TRBV6-3 and TRBJ2-2, with D possibly TRBD1 on 5 matching bases. V was shortened by 1 base and J by 6 bases, with 9 bases between the two germline ends. The CDR3 covers 14 residues. Germline CDR1 and CDR2: MNHEY and SVGEGT. The CDR3 sequence: CASSYLQGAGELFF. The CDR3 nucleotides read TGTGCCAGCAGTTACTTGCAGGGTGCCGGGGAGCTGTTTTTT.

This rearrangement joins TRBV2 to TRBJ2-1; 14 bases match TRBD2. The CDR3 runs to 14 residues. Per germline, CDR1 SNHLY and CDR2 FYNNEI. Trimming took 6 bases from V and 8 from J; bases not matched to a gene: 3. The CDR3 DNA reads TGTGCCAGCAGCGGGACTAGCGGGGGCTATGAGCAGTTCTTC. As protein: CASSGTSGGYEQFF.

The chain links TRBV9 to TRBJ2-5, with D possibly matching TRBD2 (6 bases). V lost 7 bases to trimming and J lost 5 bases, with 18 bases between them. The germline gives CDR1 SGDLS, CDR2 YYNGEE. CDR3 size: 14 residues. The CDR3 DNA sequence: TGTGCCAGCCAGCCGGGACTCTGGGGGGAGACCCAGTACTTC. This gives the protein CASQPGLWGETQYF.

The rearrangement links TRBV6-2 or TRBV6-3 to TRBJ1-5, with 8 nucleotides matching TRBD1. Germline assignment: CDR1 MNHEY and CDR2 SVGEGT. This CDR3 is built from 14 residues. V was clipped by 5 bases and J by 7 bases; unmatched bases: 7. DNA for the CDR3: TGTGCCAGCAGTGGGACAGGCTCGTACCAGCCCCAGCATTTT. Protein sequence: CASSGTGSYQPQHF.

This clone has only a few counts. The chain employs TRBV12-3 or TRBV12-4 and TRBJ1-1; D not resolved. V lost 5 bases and J lost 0, with 7 bases in between. The CDR3 runs to 13 residues. The CDR3: CASSRYMNTEAFF. CDR3 sequence (DNA): TGTGCCAGCAGTCGATACATGAACACTGAAGCTTTCTTT.

DNA for the CDR3: TGTGCCTGGGGTCGCAGGTCACCCCTCCACTTT. Encoded protein: CAWGRRSPLHF. This chain links TRBV30 with TRBJ1-6; the D is unclear. The CDR3 contains 11 residues. CDR1 and CDR2 from the germline V gene are GTSNPN and SVGIG (reference sequence). Trimming removed 5 bases from V and 10 bases from J, with 9 bases in between.

This sequence joins TRBV3-1 (or the pseudogene TRBV3-2) and TRBJ2-3; D is unresolved. Trimming cost V 5 bases and J 2 bases, with 14 bases left between them. CDR3 length equals 15 residues. CDR1 is LGHDT, CDR2 YNNKEL, per germline (reference sequence). In DNA, the CDR3 is TGTGCCAGCAGCACGGCGGTACGCCCCACAGATACGCAGTATTTT. It specifies CASSTAVRPTDTQYF.